A single sample gave rise to the 29 T cell receptor beta chains below, sequenced in a study of neurological immune-mediated disorders. In TCRdb, the 5' RACE reads were re-called with MiXCR into one record per CDR3 protein. This repertoire shows 70,000 to 95,000 distinct CDR3 sequences, 13% to 15% found once; its top ten account for about 7%. The sample was PBMCs. These receptors all stem from a woman aged 45-65 years in good health.

This clonotype has at least ten counts. This chain connects TRBV24-1 to TRBJ1-1; 11 nucleotides line up with TRBD1. The CDR3 has 17 amino acids. CDR1 is KGHDR and CDR2 is SFDVKD in the germline V gene. Unmatched junction bases numbered 7, after V lost 4 bases and J lost 1 base. The DNA for the CDR3 is TGTGCCACCAGTGAGAGACCCGGGACAGGGGGGAACACTGAAGCTTTCTTT. Residues: CATSERPGTGGNTEAFF.

This clonotype was observed a handful of times. V is TRBV20-1 and J is TRBJ2-2; 8 nucleotides agree with TRBD1. After removal of 6 bases from V and 5 bases from J, the junction contained 17 bases not matched to a gene. CDR3 length: 17 amino acids. Per germline, CDR1 DFQATT and CDR2 SNEGSKA (reference sequence). CDR3 loop: CSARTGNPSFSTGELFF. The CDR3 region has the DNA TGCAGTGCAAGGACAGGGAACCCCTCTTTTTCAACCGGGGAGCTGTTTTTT.

This clonotype was seen many times. This chain uses TRBV5-5 with TRBJ2-5; D possibly corresponds to TRBD1 (5 bases). CDR1 is SGHKS and CDR2 is YYEKEE in the germline V gene (reference sequence). The CDR3 spans 14 residues. The V and J ends lost 2 bases and 6 bases respectively, with 14 bases between them. The CDR3 DNA reads as TGTGCCAGCAGCTTCGCAGGGTCCGAGCAGACCCAGTACTTC. This gives the protein CASSFAGSEQTQYF.

This clonotype was counted many times. The genes are TRBV20-1 and TRBJ2-7; D tentatively reads TRBD1 or TRBD2 (5 bases each). CDR1 and CDR2 (germline): DFQATT, SNEGSKA (reference sequence). V lost 2 bases to trimming and J lost 4 bases, with 12 bases between them. The CDR3 consists of 13 residues. In nucleotides, the CDR3 is TGCAGTGCTAGACCCGGGACCGTATACGAGCAGTACTTC. Translated: CSARPGTVYEQYF.

This clonotype has a count of ten or more. The chain couples TRBV7-2 to TRBJ2-5, with TRBD1 identical over 10 bases. Looked up from germline, CDR1 is SGHTA and CDR2 is FQGNSA. The CDR3 runs 15 residues. V lost 1 base, J lost 4 bases, and 3 bases stayed unmatched. CDR3 sequence: CASSLVGQGRETQYF. The CDR3 nucleotides are TGTGCCAGCAGCTTAGTGGGACAGGGGAGAGAGACCCAGTACTTC.

Many counts were recorded for this clonotype. The rearrangement joins TRBV28 to TRBJ2-7, with 8 positions matching TRBD2. There are 15 residues in the CDR3. The V segment lost 10 bases and the J segment 4 bases; nucleotides outside the gene matches: 15. Germline V CDR1 and CDR2: MDHEN, SYDVKM. DNA of the CDR3: TGTGCCACCCTGAGCGCGGGGGGCCGGTTTTACGAGCAGTACTTC. As protein: CATLSAGGRFYEQYF.

This clonotype was observed at least ten times. This rearrangement joins TRBV20-1 to TRBJ2-2, with TRBD2 matching over 9 bases. V lost 3 bases and J lost 4; bases outside the gene matches: 6. The CDR3 is 15 residues long. CDR1 is DFQATT and CDR2 is SNEGSKA in the germline V gene (reference sequence). The CDR3 loop is CSASSRGGGTGELFF. The CDR3 bases are TGCAGTGCTAGCTCGCGCGGGGGGGGCACCGGGGAGCTGTTTTTT.

The rearrangement links TRBV5-1 to TRBJ1-1; 8 bases are shared with TRBD1. CDR1 is SGHRS and CDR2 is YFSETQ in the germline V gene. Unmatched junction bases numbered 8, after V lost 4 bases and J lost 9 bases. This CDR3 is 13 amino acids long. The CDR3 DNA reads TGCGCCAGCAGCCCGGCCGGACAGGGAAAAGCTTTCTTT. Encoded protein: CASSPAGQGKAFF.

This clonotype was picked up many times. V and J are TRBV5-4 and TRBJ1-1; perhaps TRBD1 as D (5 bases). This CDR3 has 15 residues. V lost 3 bases and J lost 4, with 16 bases in between. Germline V gene sequence: CDR1 SGHNT, CDR2 YYREEE (reference sequence). CDR3 residues: CASSSSWTGTTEAFF. The DNA of the CDR3 is TGTGCCAGCAGCTCTAGCTGGACGGGGACCACTGAAGCTTTCTTT.

This clonotype has ten or more counts. V usage is TRBV9 and J usage is TRBJ2-2, with D possibly TRBD2 on 6 matching bases. The germline V gene has CDR1 SGDLS and CDR2 YYNGEE. The CDR3 has 15 residues. V gave up 0 bases and J gave up 1 base, with 7 bases separating them. The CDR3 bases are TGTGCCAGCAGCGTAGCGGGAGTGAACACCGGGGAGCTGTTTTTT. Translated, it gives CASSVAGVNTGELFF.

This clonotype was observed many times. CDR3 DNA sequence: TGTGCCAGCAGTTTATCGAACAGGGTGAACACCGGGGAGCTGTTTTTT. Protein product: CASSLSNRVNTGELFF. The chain employs TRBV27 and TRBJ2-2, with D perhaps TRBD1 (6 bases). Germline V gene lookup returns CDR1 MNHEY and CDR2 SMNVEV (reference sequence). The CDR3 is made up of 16 amino acids. The germline V and J ends were trimmed by 0 bases and 1 base, with 9 bases remaining between them.

This clonotype was seen at least ten times. The J gene is TRBJ2-2, the V gene TRBV7-9, with D tentatively TRBD2 (5 bases). In germline, CDR1 is SEHNR, CDR2 FQNEAQ (reference sequence). V was trimmed by 2 bases and J by 5 bases, leaving 18 bases between them. This CDR3 has 17 residues. CDR3 sequence reads: CASSLRGSLDLTGELFF. The CDR3 DNA is TGTGCCAGCAGCTTAAGAGGGTCACTAGATCTTACCGGGGAGCTGTTTTTT.

This clonotype was counted many times. This rearrangement joins TRBV7-2 to TRBJ2-7; 11 positions agree with TRBD1. The ends lost 3 bases at V and 2 bases at J; junction bases unmatched: 3. Germline V gene lookup returns CDR1 SGHTA and CDR2 FQGNSA. This CDR3 comprises 15 residues. The CDR3 bases are TGTGCCAGCAGCTTGGACAGGGGGCTCACCTACGAGCAGTACTTC. It codes for CASSLDRGLTYEQYF.

This clonotype was recorded many times. The V call is TRBV20-1, the J call TRBJ2-7; 14 nucleotides align to TRBD2. V shed 3 bases, J shed 6 bases, and the junction held 4 bases outside the gene matches. Germline assignment: CDR1 DFQATT and CDR2 SNEGSKA (reference sequence). This CDR3 spans 14 amino acids. The CDR3 region is CSARGTSGGGEQYF. In DNA form, the CDR3 reads TGCAGTGCTAGGGGGACTAGCGGGGGTGGCGAGCAGTACTTC.

This clonotype was recorded at least ten times. The V call is TRBV6-1, the J call TRBJ2-3, with D tentatively TRBD2 (5 bases). The V gene's germline CDR1 is MNHNS and CDR2 SASEGT. The CDR3 spans 15 residues. The V gene lost 7 bases and the J gene lost 9 bases, with 23 bases spanning the gap. DNA for the CDR3: TGTGCCAGCACCGAATCCCATAGATTATCGGGGACGCAGTATTTT. It is translated as CASTESHRLSGTQYF.

Concerning this clonotype itself: The germline gene is not matched at one end of the junction; a read error may be the cause. The chain has TRBV24-1 and TRBJ2-2, with a possible D match to TRBD1 (5 bases). There are 15 residues in the CDR3. The V gene's germline CDR1 is KGHDR and CDR2 SFDVKD. The chain's CDR3 is CATSALDADTRELFF. DNA for the CDR3: TGTGCCACCAGTGCCCTGGACGCGGACACCAGGGAGCTGTTTTTT.

This clonotype appeared many times. The gene calls are TRBV5-1 and TRBJ1-1; 7 nucleotides agree with TRBD1. With 4 bases clipped from V and 1 base from J, the junction kept 16 bases outside the gene matches. Looked up from germline, CDR1 is SGHRS and CDR2 is YFSETQ. The CDR3 runs to 18 residues. The chain's CDR3 is CASSPYPFTGARNTEAFF. The CDR3 DNA is TGCGCCAGCAGCCCATACCCATTTACAGGGGCGAGGAACACTGAAGCTTTCTTT.

There are a few counts of this clonotype. V and J are TRBV27 and TRBJ1-5; D is perhaps TRBD1 (5 bases). The CDR3 runs to 17 residues. V was pared by 8 bases and J by 2 bases, with 22 bases between. The germline gives CDR1 MNHEY, CDR2 SMNVEV (reference sequence). CDR3 region: CASARATGGDGNQPQHF. In DNA form, the CDR3 reads TGTGCCAGCGCCAGGGCGACGGGGGGGGATGGCAATCAGCCCCAGCATTTT.

The chain has TRBV7-2 and TRBJ1-1; D is ambiguous. With 4 bases removed from V and 0 bases from J, the gap between germline ends came to 3 bases. The CDR3 runs 12 residues. The germline V gene encodes CDR1 SGHTA and CDR2 FQGNSA. The CDR3 DNA is TGTGCCAGCAGCTCTATGAACACTGAAGCTTTCTTT. It is translated as CASSSMNTEAFF.

This clonotype showed up many times. The chain carries TRBV3-1 and TRBJ2-1; no clear D gene. Per the germline V gene, CDR1 is LGHDT and CDR2 is YNNKEL (reference sequence). CDR3 size: 12 residues. The V end was cut by 2 bases, the J end by 8 bases, with 7 bases between. CDR3 sequence reads: CASSQRAHEQFF. The CDR3 DNA reads as TGTGCCAGCAGCCAACGAGCCCATGAGCAGTTCTTC.

In its sample, this clonotype was seen many times. This chain uses TRBV9 with TRBJ2-1; 9 bases line up with TRBD2. This CDR3 contains 14 residues. CDR1 and CDR2 from the germline V gene are SGDLS and YYNGEE. V lost 0 bases to trimming and J lost 9 bases; unmatched junction nucleotides: 4. CDR3 sequence: CASSVASGDSEQFF. The CDR3 DNA reads as TGTGCCAGCAGCGTAGCTAGCGGGGACTCTGAGCAGTTCTTC.

This clonotype was detected ten times or more. For the CDR3, the DNA is TGCGCCAGCAGCTTGGGAGGGACAGGACTACGAGGCTACACCTTC. Amino acids: CASSLGGTGLRGYTF. The J gene is TRBJ1-2, the V gene TRBV5-1, with TRBD1 matching 8 bases. After removal of 0 bases from V and 8 bases from J, the junction contained 9 bases not matched to a gene. Germline V gives CDR1 SGHRS, CDR2 YFSETQ. The CDR3 is 15 amino acids.

A few counts support this clonotype. V is TRBV12-3 or TRBV12-4 and J is TRBJ2-2; tentative D call: TRBD2 (6 bases). This CDR3 region has 16 residues. Deletions cut 6 bases from V and 1 base from J, with 15 bases between. DNA of the CDR3: TGTGCCAGCAGCTCCCTGGGGGGTTGGAACACCGGGGAGCTGTTTTTT. Protein sequence: CASSSLGGWNTGELFF.

This clonotype was recorded many times. The chain joins TRBV6-5 to TRBJ2-7; TRBD1 matches 10 bases. There are 15 residues in the CDR3. V was pared by 6 bases and J by 3 bases, with 8 bases of the junction left unmatched. CDR1 is MNHEY and CDR2 is SVGAGI in the germline V gene. The CDR3 loop reads CASRSRDRGYYEQYF. The DNA of the CDR3 is TGTGCCAGCAGAAGCCGGGACAGGGGTTACTACGAGCAGTACTTC.

This clonotype has at least ten counts. The CDR3, as DNA: TGCGCCAGCAGCTTGGGTCCTACAGGGGAGGCTGGGGCCAACGTCCTGACTTTC. Its protein is CASSLGPTGEAGANVLTF. The V call is TRBV5-1, the J call TRBJ2-6; D might be TRBD1 (7 bases). The length of the CDR3 is 18 residues. V was pared by 0 bases and J by 2 bases, with 15 bases between. Germline loops: CDR1 SGHRS, CDR2 YFSETQ. The complete variable domain, with remaining parts taken from reference TRBV5-1 and TRBJ2-6, reads KAGVTQTPRYLIKTRGQQVTLSCSPISGHRSVSWYQQTPGQGLQFLFEYFSETQRNKGNFPGRFSGRQFSNSRSEMNVSTLELGDSALYLCASSLGPTGEAGANVLTFGAGSRLTVL.

A note on this clonotype: A clone one base away is much larger, so this may be a read error. No conserved phenylalanine or tryptophan ends this CDR3, so it is likely a read error. The rearrangement joins TRBV5-1 to TRBJ2-1; 11 positions match TRBD2. CDR1 and CDR2 (germline): SGHRS, YFSETQ. After removal of 4 bases from V and 5 bases from J, the junction contained 5 bases not matched to a gene. The CDR3 has 15 amino acids. CDR3 sequence: CASSPGLAANNEQFL. The DNA for the CDR3 is TGCGCCAGCAGCCCGGGACTAGCGGCAAACAATGAGCAGTTCTTA.

This clonotype occurred a few times. The chain's CDR3 is CASSVGWDRGHEQFF. The DNA of the CDR3 is TGTGCCAGCAGTGTAGGGTGGGACAGGGGGCATGAGCAGTTCTTC. This chain connects TRBV6-1 to TRBJ2-1; 12 bases match TRBD1. The CDR3 is made up of 15 amino acids. Germline-derived CDR1 and CDR2 are MNHNS and SASEGT. V gave up 4 bases and J gave up 8 bases; unmatched junction bases: 6.

The chain employs TRBV10-3 and TRBJ1-1; D not certain. Per the germline V gene, CDR1 is ENHRY and CDR2 is SYGVKD. The CDR3 is 16 residues long. Deletions cut 3 bases from V and 0 bases from J, with 14 bases between. CDR3 coding DNA: TGTGCCATCAGTGATACCCGAGGTGTTGTGAACACTGAAGCTTTCTTT. Translated: CAISDTRGVVNTEAFF.

This clonotype was recorded many times. J is TRBJ2-2 and V is TRBV27, with TRBD2 matching over 8 bases. The junction had 12 bases not matched to a gene; V was cut back by 2 bases and J by 7 bases. Germline values: CDR1 MNHEY, CDR2 SMNVEV (reference sequence). This CDR3 region has 17 residues. The CDR3 DNA reads TGTGCCAGCAGTTTACCCTCCTTCGCGGGAGGTGTCGGGGAGCTGTTTTTT. Its translation: CASSLPSFAGGVGELFF.